This entry describes one T cell receptor beta chain. This clone was counted a few times. Its antigen is currently not known. Per-base quality was not reported, and no clone a single base away is much larger than it. The sample belongs to a study of blood T cell repertoires in COVID-19 (dated by TCRdb to about 2020). Turning to the overall study: The collaborator samples originated in the United States, Italy and Spain and spanned the acute and convalescent phases of COVID-19. The prospective study material was composed of cDNA or gDNA derived from T cells, B-cell-depleted T cells, or PBMCs. Subjects who had been exposed to COVID-19, were actively infected with it, or had recovered from it provided the deeply sampled blood TCRbeta repertoires that made up the dataset. The repertoires were made available in a free public database intended to serve as a resource for research on the immune response to SARS-CoV-2. The samples were drawn from two sources: the first 160 participants of the ongoing ImmuneRACE study, and approximately 1,300 subjects contributed by 6 global collaborators. Nearly every sample came with metadata listing a de-identified subject ID, COVID-19 status, age in years and sex. Where HLA class I and class II types were available, the types were taken from metadata supplied by the sample provider, not from assay-based typing.

The immunoSEQ Assay, a bias-controlled multiplex PCR, was used to amplify TCRbeta CDR3 regions from genomic DNA. The source study handled its data this way. Within the assay, amplification of reference gene primers was used to estimate how many nucleated cells each sample contained. To quantify the absolute abundance of each unique TCRbeta CDR3 rearrangement, sequence reads were collapsed and filtered. For each sample, productive Simpson clonality was calculated as the square root of Simpson's diversity index across productive rearrangements. TCRdb mirrors the immuneACCESS table, restricted to in-frame sequences. Some clones are absent from its copies; in checked studies, under half trace to an unresolved V gene, and the reason for the others is unknown. V and J calls and clone size are copied from that table; D and trimming were computed from the DNA. The sample table shows about 150,000 clones, and 87% are seen once. The ten largest make up about 5% of the sample.

The paper as a whole reports these results and caveats: How much clinical and demographic metadata was included differed by source and by participant, and the metadata was provided uncurated.

Trimming removed 4 bases from V and 5 bases from J, leaving 11 bases between the germline ends. Spanning cysteine to phenylalanine, the CDR3 consists of 13 amino acids. The only DNA kept is the CDR3, 39 bases in frame from the first base. The collaborating institutions used their own protocols to collect whole blood in K2EDTA tubes. For TCRbeta analysis, collaborator samples were shipped as frozen whole blood, as isolated PBMCs, or as DNA extracted from either sample type. Input material: peripheral blood. This clonotype was obtained from a human donor in a cohort sampled during active COVID-19. This receptor chain uses TRBV12-3 or TRBV12-4 and TRBJ1-2; perhaps TRBD1 is the D gene, with 5 bases matching. The CDR3 loop reads CASSSPRGYGYTF. Read as DNA, the sequence is TGTGCCAGCAGTTCCCCCCGGGGGTATGGCTACACCTTC.